This T cell receptor beta chain was sequenced in a study of shared clonotypes between healthy human individuals. Study-level information: Three plates were used per donor for CD4 naive, three for CD4 memory, two for CD8 naive and one for CD8 memory.

Naive CD8 populations comprised CD45RO-negative cells positively selected for CCR7, excluding terminally differentiated effector memory CD45RA+ cells. Assay used: immunoSEQ multiplex PCR; TCRdb lists only in-frame clones, some missing. Seen here are fewer than 1 million clones, roughly 96% observed once, and the top ten hold over 0.2%. Germline CDR1 and CDR2: SGHRS and YFSETQ. V trimming: 4 bases; J trimming: 4 bases; junction bases outside the gene matches: 8. This CDR3 is built from 17 residues. To note about this clone: Its antigen is not known.

Findings and limits, study-wide: Rarefaction demonstrated incomplete sorted-subset sequencing despite large depth.

Input material: naive CD8+ T cells sorted from blood. The clonotype comes from a man aged 25-40 years in good health. The V call is TRBV5-1, the J call TRBJ2-1; 13 nucleotides line up with TRBD2. CDR3 in DNA: TGCGCCAGCAGCCCCTGGACTAGCGGGAGTTCTTACAATGAGCAGTTCTTC. Encoded protein: CASSPWTSGSSYNEQFF.